The present T cell receptor (beta chain) was sequenced within a study of blood T cells in healthy people across ages. Note on this clonotype: What it binds is not known. This clone may be a read error of a much larger clone one base away.

Primed by a sample-barcoded 5' primer and a J-beta primer mix, a second PCR proceeded for about 7 to 11 cycles. Unique molecular identifiers of 12 random nucleotides labeled each cDNA. Via MiXCR, TCRdb re-called the 5' RACE reads, giving one row per CDR3 protein. The data contain 550,000 to 800,000 distinct CDR3 sequences, about 34% of them singletons. Study-level results: Per million T cells, the diversity of TCR beta decreased roughly linearly as age advanced.

Losses at the gene ends were 5 bases for V and 7 bases for J; bases not matched to a gene: 14. Germline assignment: CDR1 PRHDT and CDR2 FYEKMQ (reference sequence). The CDR3 length is 17 residues. The sample providers were healthy Caucasian people from Russia, aged about 6 to 95. Isolation recovered at least 6 million PBMCs from every sample. The source is a woman at least 80 years old in good health. Sequencing used blood. V and J are TRBV13 and TRBJ2-1; 10 bases are a match to TRBD1. This CDR3 is CASSPDSGTGAPNEQFF. In DNA, the CDR3 is TGTGCCAGCAGCCCTGACTCCGGGACAGGGGCTCCTAATGAGCAGTTCTTC.